This T cell receptor beta chain originates from a study of blood T cells in healthy people across ages. The CDR3 has 16 residues. V was trimmed by 5 bases and J by 4 bases, leaving 20 bases between them. CDR1 is MNHEY, CDR2 SMNVEV, per germline (reference sequence). A second roughly 6 to 11 cycle PCR used barcoded and J-beta primers. MiXCR, applied by TCRdb to the 5' RACE reads, yields one record per CDR3 protein. The sample holds about 1.1 million distinct CDR3 sequences, roughly two fifths seen once. This clonotype was picked up a small number of times. The sequence was obtained from a man aged 18 to 30 in good health. The material sequenced was blood. The rearrangement joins TRBV27 to TRBJ1-1, with a possible D match to TRBD1 (5 bases). The CDR3 region is CASSPLGLEGSTEAFF. In DNA, the CDR3 is TGTGCCAGCAGTCCCTTGGGGCTTGAGGGAAGCACTGAAGCTTTCTTT.